These T cell receptor beta chains were read from a single sample in a study of shared T cell receptors in the human thymus. The data were produced by immunoSEQ multiplex PCR, yet TCRdb's version contains in-frame clones alone and is incomplete. The profile covers some 400,000 clones, with 95% appearing a single time and 0.015% to 0.02% taken by the ten largest. The sample consisted of thymocytes. These receptors originate from a human donor. Each CDR3 is given without its conserved first and last residue.

TRBJ2-7 | TRBV29-1 | SAGRDSSYEQY
TRBJ1-2 | TRBV9 | ASQNGQGLSRYGYT
TRBJ2-1 | TRBV29-1 | SVGRNEQF
TRBJ2-5 | TRBV25-1 | ASSLKPHLRDREETQY
TRBJ1-4 | TRBV7-2 | ASSLETDRAINEKLF
TRBJ1-2 | TRBV28 | ASSFPQTGHFAYLNYGYT
TRBJ2-3 | TRBV18 | ASSFTAGTTDTQY
TRBJ2-6 | TRBV14 | ASSQVAGEPSASGANVLT
TRBJ2-7 | TRBV14 | ASSKRDRLMYEQY
TRBJ2-2 | TRBV5-8 | ASSLGWGPGELF
TRBJ2-5 | TRBV6-1 | ASSEGRGETQY
TRBJ2-3 | TRBV5-4 | ASSHDLRSWDTQY
TRBJ2-7 | TRBV13 | ASSLVPAGGPYEQY
TRBJ2-7 | TRBV4-1 | ASSQDQAWPTTYEQY
TRBJ2-1 | TRBV11-2 | ASSSQLAGVGNEQF
TRBJ2-6 | TRBV2 | ASREAGQGPSGANVLT
TRBJ2-4 | TRBV14 | ASSRRGPGANIQY